This T cell receptor beta chain came from a study of early T cells in non-severe SARS-CoV-2 infection. Study overall: RNA in bulk from unsorted whole blood was sequenced, and chains were unpaired.

This clonotype was observed at least ten times. Its target is unknown. Molecules of cDNA were individually given unique molecular identifiers that were attached to them. TCRdb reprocessed the 5' RACE reads with MiXCR, giving one entry per CDR3 protein. The sample carries tens of thousands of distinct CDR3 sequences, more than 5% recorded once. General observations from the study: VDJdb matching skewed toward anti-spike CD8 responses, missing private and CD4 specificities.

Trimming stripped 4 bases from V and 2 bases from J, with 16 bases between. CDR1 and CDR2 from the germline V gene are SGHVS and FQNEAQ. The CDR3 is 16 residues long. The V call is TRBV7-8, the J call TRBJ2-3, with a possible D match to TRBD1 (5 bases). The material sequenced was whole blood. This clonotype was sampled from an adult who was a healthcare worker with PCR-confirmed SARS-CoV-2 infection or an uninfected control (not recorded which). The CDR3 loop reads CASSSRQKRSTDTQYF. DNA of the CDR3: TGTGCCAGCAGCTCCCGACAGAAACGTTCCACAGATACGCAGTATTTT.